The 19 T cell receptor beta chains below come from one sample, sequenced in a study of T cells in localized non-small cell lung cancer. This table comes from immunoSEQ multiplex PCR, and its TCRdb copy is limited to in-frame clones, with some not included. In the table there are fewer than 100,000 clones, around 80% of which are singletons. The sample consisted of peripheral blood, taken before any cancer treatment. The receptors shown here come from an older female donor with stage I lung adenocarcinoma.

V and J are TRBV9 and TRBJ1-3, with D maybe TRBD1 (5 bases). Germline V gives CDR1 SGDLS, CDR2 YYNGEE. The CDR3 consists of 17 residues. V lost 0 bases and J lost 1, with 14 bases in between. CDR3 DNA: TGTGCCAGCAGCGTAGCATCGCTCGGGGGTTCTGGAAACACCATATATTTT. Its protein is CASSVASLGGSGNTIYF.

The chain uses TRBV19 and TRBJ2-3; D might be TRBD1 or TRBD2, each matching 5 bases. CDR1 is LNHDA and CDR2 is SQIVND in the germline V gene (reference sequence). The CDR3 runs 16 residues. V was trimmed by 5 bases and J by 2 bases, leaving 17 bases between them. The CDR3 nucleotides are TGTGCCAGTAGTGAGTCCTCGAGGGACCTCACAGATACGCAGTATTTT. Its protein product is CASSESSRDLTDTQYF.

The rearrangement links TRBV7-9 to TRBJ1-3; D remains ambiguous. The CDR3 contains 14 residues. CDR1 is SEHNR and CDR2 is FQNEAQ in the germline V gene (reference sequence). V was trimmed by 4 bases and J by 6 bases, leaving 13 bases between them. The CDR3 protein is CASSSREVENTIYF. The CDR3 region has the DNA TGTGCCAGCAGCTCCCGGGAAGTAGAAAACACCATATATTTT.

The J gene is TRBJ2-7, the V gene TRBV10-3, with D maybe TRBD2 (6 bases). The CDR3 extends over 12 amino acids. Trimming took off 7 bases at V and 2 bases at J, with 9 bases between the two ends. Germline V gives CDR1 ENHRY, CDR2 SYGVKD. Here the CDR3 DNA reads TGTGCCATCAATCCTAGCGCCTACGAGCAGTACTTC. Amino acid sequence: CAINPSAYEQYF.

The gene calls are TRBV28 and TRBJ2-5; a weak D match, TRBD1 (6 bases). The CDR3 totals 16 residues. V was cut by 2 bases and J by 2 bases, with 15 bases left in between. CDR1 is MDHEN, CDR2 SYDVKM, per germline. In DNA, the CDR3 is TGTGCCAGCAGTTTACCGGCAGGGGTGGGTCAAGAGACCCAGTACTTC. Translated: CASSLPAGVGQETQYF.

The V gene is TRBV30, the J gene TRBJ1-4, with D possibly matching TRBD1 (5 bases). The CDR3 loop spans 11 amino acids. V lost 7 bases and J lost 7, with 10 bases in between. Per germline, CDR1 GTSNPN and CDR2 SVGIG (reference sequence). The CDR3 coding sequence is TGTGCCTCGAGGAGGGGTGAAAAACTGTTTTTT. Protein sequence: CASRRGEKLFF.

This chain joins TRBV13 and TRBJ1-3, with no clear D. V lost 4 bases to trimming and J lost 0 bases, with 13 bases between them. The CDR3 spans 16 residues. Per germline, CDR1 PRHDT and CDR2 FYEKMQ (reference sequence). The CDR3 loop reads CASSSRAANSGNTIYF. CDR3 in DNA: TGTGCCAGCAGCTCGCGGGCCGCGAACTCTGGAAACACCATATATTTT.

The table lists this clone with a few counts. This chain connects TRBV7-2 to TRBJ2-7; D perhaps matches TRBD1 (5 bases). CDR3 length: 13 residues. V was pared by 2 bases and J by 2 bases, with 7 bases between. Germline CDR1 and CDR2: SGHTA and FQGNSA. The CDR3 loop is CASSLRQPYEQYF. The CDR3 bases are TGTGCCAGCAGCTTAAGACAGCCCTACGAGCAGTACTTC.

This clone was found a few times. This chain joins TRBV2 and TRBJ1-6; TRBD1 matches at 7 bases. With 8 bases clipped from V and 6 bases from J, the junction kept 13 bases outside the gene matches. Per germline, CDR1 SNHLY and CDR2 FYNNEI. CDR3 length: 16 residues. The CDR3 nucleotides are TGTGCCAGCCGAGGCGAACCGGGACAGATTAATTCACCCCTCCACTTT. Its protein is CASRGEPGQINSPLHF.

The CDR3 coding sequence is TGTGCCAGCAGTTCTTCCTTCCCCACCTACGAGCAGTACTTC. It specifies CASSSSFPTYEQYF. V and J are TRBV6-5 and TRBJ2-7; D is undetermined. This CDR3 region has 14 residues. V was cut by 4 bases and J by 2 bases, with 12 bases left in between. Per germline, CDR1 MNHEY and CDR2 SVGAGI.

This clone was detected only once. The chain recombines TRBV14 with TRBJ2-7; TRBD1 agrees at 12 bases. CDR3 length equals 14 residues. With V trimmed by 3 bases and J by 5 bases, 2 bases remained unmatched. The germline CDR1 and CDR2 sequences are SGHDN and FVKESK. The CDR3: CASSQGTGGDEQYF. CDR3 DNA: TGTGCCAGCAGCCAGGGGACAGGGGGCGACGAGCAGTACTTC.

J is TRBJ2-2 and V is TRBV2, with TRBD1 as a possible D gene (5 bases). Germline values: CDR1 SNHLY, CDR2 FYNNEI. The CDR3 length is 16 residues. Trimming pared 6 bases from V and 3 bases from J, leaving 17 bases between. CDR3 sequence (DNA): TGTGCCAGCAGCAACAGACAGCCCCCCGACACCGGGGAGCTGTTTTTT. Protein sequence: CASSNRQPPDTGELFF.

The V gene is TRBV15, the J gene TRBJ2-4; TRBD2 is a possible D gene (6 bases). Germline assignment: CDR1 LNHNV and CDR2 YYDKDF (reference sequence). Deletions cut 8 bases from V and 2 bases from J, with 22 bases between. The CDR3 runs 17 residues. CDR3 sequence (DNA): TGTGCCACCGCCCCGAATTCCGGGAGAATAACCAAAAACATTCAGTACTTC. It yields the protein CATAPNSGRITKNIQYF.

CDR3 nucleotide sequence: TGCGCCAGCAGCTTGGCCCGGCAGGGTGCGAGGGACGAGCAGTACTTC. Protein sequence: CASSLARQGARDEQYF. The genes are TRBV5-1 and TRBJ2-7; D may match TRBD1 or TRBD2 (5 bases each). V was trimmed by 0 bases and J by 5 bases, leaving 18 bases between them. CDR1 is SGHRS, CDR2 YFSETQ, per germline. The CDR3 extends over 16 amino acids.

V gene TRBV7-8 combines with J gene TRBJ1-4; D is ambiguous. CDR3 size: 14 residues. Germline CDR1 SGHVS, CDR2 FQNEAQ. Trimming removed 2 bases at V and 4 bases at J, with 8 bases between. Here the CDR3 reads CASSLKARNEKLFF. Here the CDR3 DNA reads TGTGCCAGCAGCTTAAAGGCGCGTAATGAAAAACTGTTTTTT. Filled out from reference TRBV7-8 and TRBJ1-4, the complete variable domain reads GAGVSQSPRYKVAKRGQDVALRCDPISGHVSLFWYQQALGQGPEFLTYFQNEAQLDKSGLPSDRFFAERPEGSVSTLKIQRTQQEDSAVYLCASSLKARNEKLFFGSGTQLSVL.

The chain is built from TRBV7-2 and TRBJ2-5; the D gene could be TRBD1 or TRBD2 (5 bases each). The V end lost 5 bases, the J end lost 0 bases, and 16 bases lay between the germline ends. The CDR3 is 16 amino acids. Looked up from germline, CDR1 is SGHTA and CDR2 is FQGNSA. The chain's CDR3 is CASSPSGQWYQETQYF. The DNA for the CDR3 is TGTGCCAGCAGCCCATCGGGGCAATGGTACCAAGAGACCCAGTACTTC. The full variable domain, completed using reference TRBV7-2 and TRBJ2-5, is GAGVSQSPSNKVTEKGKDVELRCDPISGHTALYWYRQSLGQGLEFLIYFQGNSAPDKSGLPSDRFSAERTGGSVSTLTIQRTQQEDSAVYLCASSPSGQWYQETQYFGPGTRLLVL.

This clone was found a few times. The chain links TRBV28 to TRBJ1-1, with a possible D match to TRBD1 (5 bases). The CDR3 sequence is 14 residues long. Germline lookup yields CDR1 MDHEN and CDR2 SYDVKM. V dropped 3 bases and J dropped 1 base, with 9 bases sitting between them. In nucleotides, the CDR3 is TGTGCCAGCAGTTTGCTGGGGGGGAACACTGAAGCTTTCTTT. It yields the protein CASSLLGGNTEAFF.

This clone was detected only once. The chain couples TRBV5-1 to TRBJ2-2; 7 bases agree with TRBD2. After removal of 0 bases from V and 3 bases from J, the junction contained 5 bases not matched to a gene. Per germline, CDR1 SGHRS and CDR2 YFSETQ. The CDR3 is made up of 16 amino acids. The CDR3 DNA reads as TGCGCCAGCAGCTTGGCGTCGGGAGGTTACACCGGGGAGCTGTTTTTT. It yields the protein CASSLASGGYTGELFF.

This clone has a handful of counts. This CDR3 reads CAWSPITPRGYGYTF. CDR3 in DNA: TGTGCCTGGAGTCCTATAACCCCACGAGGCTATGGCTACACCTTC. The J gene is TRBJ1-2, the V gene TRBV30; D gene ambiguous. V was shortened by 2 bases and J by 4 bases, with 17 bases between the two germline ends. From germline, CDR1 is GTSNPN and CDR2 SVGIG (reference sequence). The CDR3 sequence is 15 residues long.